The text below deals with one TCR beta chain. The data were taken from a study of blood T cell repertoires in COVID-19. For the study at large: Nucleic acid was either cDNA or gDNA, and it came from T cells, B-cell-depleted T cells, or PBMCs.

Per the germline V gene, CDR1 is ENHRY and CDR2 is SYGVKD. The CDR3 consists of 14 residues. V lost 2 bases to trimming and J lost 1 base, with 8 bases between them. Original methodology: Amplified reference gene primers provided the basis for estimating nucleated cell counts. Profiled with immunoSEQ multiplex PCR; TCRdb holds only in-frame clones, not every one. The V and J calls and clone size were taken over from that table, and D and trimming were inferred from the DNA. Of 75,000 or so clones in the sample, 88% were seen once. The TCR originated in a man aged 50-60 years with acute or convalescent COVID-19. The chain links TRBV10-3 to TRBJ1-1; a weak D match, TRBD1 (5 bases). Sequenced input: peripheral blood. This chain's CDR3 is CAISEVRENTEAFF. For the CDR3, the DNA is TGTGCCATCAGTGAGGTCAGGGAGAACACTGAAGCTTTCTTT.